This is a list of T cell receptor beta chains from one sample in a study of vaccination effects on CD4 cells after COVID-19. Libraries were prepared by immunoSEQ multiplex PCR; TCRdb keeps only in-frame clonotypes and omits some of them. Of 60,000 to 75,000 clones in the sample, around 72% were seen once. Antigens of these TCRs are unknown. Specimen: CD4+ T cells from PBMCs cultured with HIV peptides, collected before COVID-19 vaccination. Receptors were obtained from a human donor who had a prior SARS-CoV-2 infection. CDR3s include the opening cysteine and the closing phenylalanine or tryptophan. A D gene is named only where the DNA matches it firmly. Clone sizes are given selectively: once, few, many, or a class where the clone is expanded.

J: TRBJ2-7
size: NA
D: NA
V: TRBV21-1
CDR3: CASRMTSQYF
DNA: TGTGCCAGCAGGATGACTAGCCAGTACTTC

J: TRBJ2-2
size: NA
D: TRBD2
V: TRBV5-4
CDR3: CASSAGGGTSGVTGELFF
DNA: TGTGCCAGCAGCGCCGGCGGCGGGACTAGCGGGGTCACCGGGGAGCTGTTTTTT

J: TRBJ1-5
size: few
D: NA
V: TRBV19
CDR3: CASTPANGRSYQPQHF
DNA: TGTGCCAGTACCCCCGCCAACGGACGTTCCTATCAGCCCCAGCATTTT

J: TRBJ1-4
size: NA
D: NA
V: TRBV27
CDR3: CASSPSGLLEKLFF
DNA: TGTGCCAGCAGTCCGAGCGGACTTCTGGAAAAACTGTTTTTT

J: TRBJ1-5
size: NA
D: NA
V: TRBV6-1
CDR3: CASSDLRTGHFQPQHF
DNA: TGTGCCAGCAGTGACCTAAGGACGGGGCATTTTCAGCCCCAGCATTTT

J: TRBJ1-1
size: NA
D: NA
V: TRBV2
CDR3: CASSVGRRGNTEAFF
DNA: TGTGCCAGCAGTGTGGGGAGGAGGGGGAACACTGAAGCTTTCTTT

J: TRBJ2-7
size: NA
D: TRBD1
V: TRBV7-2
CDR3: CASRRTGDYEQYF
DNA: TGTGCCAGCAGACGGACAGGGGACTACGAGCAGTACTTC

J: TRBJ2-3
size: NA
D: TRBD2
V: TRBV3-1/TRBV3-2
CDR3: CASSQVASGSTDTQYF
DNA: TGTGCCAGCAGCCAAGTGGCTAGCGGGAGCACAGATACGCAGTATTTT

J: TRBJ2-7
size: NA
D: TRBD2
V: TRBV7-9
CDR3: CASSSLRGGRIYEQYF
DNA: TGTGCCAGCAGCAGCCTAAGGGGCGGGAGGATCTACGAGCAGTACTTC

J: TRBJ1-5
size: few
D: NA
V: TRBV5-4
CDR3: CASSSRACRDSNQPQHF
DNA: TGTGCCAGCAGCTCAAGGGCGTGCAGGGATAGCAATCAGCCCCAGCATTTT

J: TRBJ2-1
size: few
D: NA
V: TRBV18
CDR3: CASSALQGNEQFF
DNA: TGTGCCAGCTCAGCACTACAGGGTAATGAGCAGTTCTTC

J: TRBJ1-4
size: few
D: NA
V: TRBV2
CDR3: CASIRATNEKLFF
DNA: TGTGCCAGCATTCGTGCAACTAATGAAAAACTGTTTTTT

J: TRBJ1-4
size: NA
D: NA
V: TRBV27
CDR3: CASTGHSTNEKLFF
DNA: TGTGCCAGCACGGGACATTCAACTAATGAAAAACTGTTTTTT

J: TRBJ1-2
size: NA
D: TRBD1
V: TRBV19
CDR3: CASSIRYRGDGYTF
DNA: TGTGCCAGTAGTATTCGGTACAGGGGCGATGGCTACACCTTC

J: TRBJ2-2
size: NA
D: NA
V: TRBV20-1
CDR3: CSASVGPLTGELFF
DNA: TGCAGTGCTAGTGTCGGACCCTTAACCGGGGAGCTGTTTTTT

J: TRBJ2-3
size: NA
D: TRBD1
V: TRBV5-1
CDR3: CASTPGQGTDTQYF
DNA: TGCGCCAGCACCCCAGGACAGGGCACAGATACGCAGTATTTT

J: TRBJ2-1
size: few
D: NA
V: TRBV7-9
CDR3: CASSLRGLGNEQFF
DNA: TGTGCCAGCAGCTTACGGGGGCTGGGCAATGAGCAGTTCTTC

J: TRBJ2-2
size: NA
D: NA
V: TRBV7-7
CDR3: CASSLNTGELFF
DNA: TGTGCTAGCAGCTTAAACACCGGGGAGCTGTTTTTT

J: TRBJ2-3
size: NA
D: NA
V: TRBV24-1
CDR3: CATRGHRTDTQYF
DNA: TGTGCCACCAGGGGACATCGTACAGATACGCAGTATTTT

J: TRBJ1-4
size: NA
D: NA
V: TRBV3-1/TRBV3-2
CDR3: CASSQDRGGDNEKLFF
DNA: TGTGCCAGCAGCCAAGATCGGGGCGGTGATAATGAAAAACTGTTTTTT

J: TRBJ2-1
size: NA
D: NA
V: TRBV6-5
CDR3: CASRPGWVNEQFF
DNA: TGTGCCAGCAGACCCGGCTGGGTCAATGAGCAGTTCTTC

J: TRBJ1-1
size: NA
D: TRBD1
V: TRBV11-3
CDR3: CASSFGPTGGTEAFF
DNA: TGTGCCAGCAGCTTTGGTCCGACAGGGGGCACTGAAGCTTTCTTT

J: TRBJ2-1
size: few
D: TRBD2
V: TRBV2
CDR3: CASRWTSGGNEQFF
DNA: TGTGCCAGCAGGTGGACTAGCGGGGGTAATGAGCAGTTCTTC

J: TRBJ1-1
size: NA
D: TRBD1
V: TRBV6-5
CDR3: CASSTRGQGRPEAFF
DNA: TGTGCCAGCAGTACGCGTGGACAGGGCCGGCCTGAAGCTTTCTTT

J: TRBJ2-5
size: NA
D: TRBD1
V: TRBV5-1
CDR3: CASSLFLTGGLETQYF
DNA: TGCGCCAGCAGCTTGTTTTTGACAGGGGGGCTTGAGACCCAGTACTTC

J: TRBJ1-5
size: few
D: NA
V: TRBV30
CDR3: CAWSWGSNQPQHF
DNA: TGTGCCTGGAGCTGGGGGTCCAATCAGCCCCAGCATTTT

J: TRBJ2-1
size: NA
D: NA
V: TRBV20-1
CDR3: CSASPGVGDEQFF
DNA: TGCAGTGCTAGTCCCGGTGTCGGGGATGAGCAGTTCTTC

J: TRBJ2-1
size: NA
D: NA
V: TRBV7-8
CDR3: CASSPPVPPGYNEQFF
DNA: TGTGCCAGCAGTCCCCCCGTGCCCCCGGGGTACAATGAGCAGTTCTTC

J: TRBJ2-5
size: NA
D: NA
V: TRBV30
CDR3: CAWSLARGGTQYF
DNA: TGTGCCTGGAGTTTGGCCCGGGGTGGGACCCAGTACTTC

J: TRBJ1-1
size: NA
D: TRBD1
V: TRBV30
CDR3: CAWSSGQGARTEAFF
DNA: TGTGCCTGGAGCTCGGGACAGGGGGCGCGGACTGAAGCTTTCTTT

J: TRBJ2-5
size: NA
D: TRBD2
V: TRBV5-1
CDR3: CASSPGTTPRKTQYF
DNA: TGCGCCAGCAGCCCCGGGACTACCCCCCGAAAGACCCAGTACTTC

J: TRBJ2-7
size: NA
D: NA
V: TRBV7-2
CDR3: CASSRSYEQYF
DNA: TGTGCCAGCAGCCGTTCCTACGAGCAGTACTTC

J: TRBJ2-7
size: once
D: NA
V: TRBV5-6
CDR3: CGAERVGSYEQYF
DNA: TGCGGGGCAGAGAGGGTTGGGAGCTACGAGCAGTACTTC

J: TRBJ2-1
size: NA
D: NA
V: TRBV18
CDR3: CASSPTRDSDEQFF
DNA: TGTGCCAGCTCACCTACCAGAGACAGCGATGAGCAGTTCTTC

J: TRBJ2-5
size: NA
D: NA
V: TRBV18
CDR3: CASSPLAQGAETQYF
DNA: TGTGCCAGCTCACCACTAGCGCAAGGGGCAGAGACCCAGTACTTC

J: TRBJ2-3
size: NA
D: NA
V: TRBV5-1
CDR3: CASSLGVGRAGTDTQYF
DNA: TGCGCCAGCAGCTTGGGTGTAGGGCGGGCAGGCACAGATACGCAGTATTTT

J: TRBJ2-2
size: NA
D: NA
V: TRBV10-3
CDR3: CAIGGSGLTANTGELFF
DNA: TGTGCCATCGGAGGTAGCGGCCTTACCGCGAACACCGGGGAGCTGTTTTTT